The 17 T cell receptor beta chains in this list originate from one sample, sequenced in a study of T cells in Graves' hyperthyroidism and ophthalmopathy. The source material, RNA transcripts, was used to amplify TCR beta CDR3 regions. The HTBI primer set was used in a first-round RT-PCR of the TCR CDR3. One entry per CDR3 protein, called by TCRdb with MiXCR from the multiplex PCR reads. The table has about 360,000 distinct CDR3 sequences, 15% to 20% seen once. Sequenced input: blood. The receptors were gathered from a woman between 18 and 30 years old with Graves' hyperthyroidism.

This clonotype was seen ten or more times. The V gene is TRBV7-3, the J gene TRBJ2-2, with D perhaps TRBD1 or TRBD2 (5 bases each). V was shortened by 5 bases and J by 6 bases, with 13 bases between the two germline ends. This CDR3 comprises 14 residues. Germline lookup yields CDR1 SGHTA and CDR2 FQGTGA. CDR3 in amino acids: CASSPARGPGELFF. The CDR3, as DNA: TGTGCCAGCAGCCCCGCCCGGGGACCCGGGGAGCTGTTTTTT.

This clonotype was seen many times. V is TRBV6-2 or TRBV6-3 and J is TRBJ1-3; 7 bases match TRBD1. This CDR3 is built from 18 residues. The junction had 14 bases not matched to a gene; V was cut back by 2 bases and J by 4 bases. The germline V gene has CDR1 MNHEY and CDR2 SVGEGT. In DNA form, the CDR3 reads TGTGCCAGCAGTTACACCAGAACAGGGGTCCGTAGAGGAAACACCATATATTTT. Amino acids: CASSYTRTGVRRGNTIYF.

This clonotype came up many times. V usage is TRBV20-1 and J usage is TRBJ2-3; 10 bases agree with TRBD2. The junction had 9 bases not matched to a gene; V was cut back by 1 base and J by 5 bases. Germline CDR1 is DFQATT and CDR2 is SNEGSKA (reference sequence). This CDR3 region has 16 residues. CDR3 bases: TGCAGTGCTAGAGTCCAAGCGGGGGGGCCAGTAGATACGCAGTATTTT. Protein product: CSARVQAGGPVDTQYF.

This clonotype appeared a few times. The V gene is TRBV24-1, the J gene TRBJ2-2; D perhaps matches TRBD1 (6 bases). This CDR3 spans 18 amino acids. V dropped 2 bases and J dropped 3 bases, with 18 bases sitting between them. CDR1 is KGHDR, CDR2 SFDVKD, per germline. CDR3 coding DNA: TGTGCCACCAGTGATTCGCTAAGGCGAAAGGGGGACACCGGGGAGCTGTTTTTT. Residues: CATSDSLRRKGDTGELFF.

This clonotype was observed a few times. A much larger clone differs from this one at a single base, so this may be a read error. This chain uses TRBV6-1 with TRBJ2-2; a weak D match, TRBD2 (5 bases). Germline CDR1 MNHNS, CDR2 SASEGT. This CDR3 has 12 amino acids. The CDR3: CASSAPNGELCF. As DNA, the CDR3 is TGTGCCAGCAGTGCACCCAACGGGGAGCTGTGTTTT.

The chain joins TRBV4-1 to TRBJ1-3; D might be TRBD1 (6 bases). There are 18 residues in the CDR3. CDR1 and CDR2 (germline): MGHRA, YSYEKL. Trimming took 2 bases from V and 0 from J, leaving 17 bases between them. CDR3 residues: CASSQPVRDTFSGNTIYF. For the CDR3, the DNA is TGCGCCAGCAGCCAACCTGTCCGGGACACCTTCTCTGGAAACACCATATATTTT.

This clonotype was observed many times. This sequence joins TRBV7-9 and TRBJ1-3, with D hard to call. This CDR3 contains 15 residues. The V gene's germline CDR1 is SEHNR and CDR2 FQNEAQ (reference sequence). V dropped 6 bases and J dropped 1 base, with 13 bases sitting between them. The CDR3 DNA is TGTGCCAGCAGGGAACGCTTAGTATCTGGAAACACCATATATTTT. Translated, it gives CASRERLVSGNTIYF. The whole variable domain, remainder taken from reference TRBV7-9 and TRBJ1-3, is DTGVSQNPRHKITKRGQNVTFRCDPISEHNRLYWYRQTLGQGPEFLTYFQNEAQLEKSRLLSDRFSAERPKGSFSTLEIQRTEQGDSAMYLCASRERLVSGNTIYFGEGSWLTVV.

This clonotype was observed at least ten times. V and J are TRBV2 and TRBJ2-5; D unresolved. CDR3 length: 15 residues. The V end lost 2 bases, the J end lost 4 bases, and 14 bases lay between the germline ends. Germline V gives CDR1 SNHLY, CDR2 FYNNEI. The CDR3 loop is CASSEIPRSPETQYF. The CDR3, as DNA: TGTGCCAGCAGTGAAATCCCCCGGAGCCCAGAGACCCAGTACTTC. Full variable domain (missing parts from reference TRBV2 and TRBJ2-5): EPEVTQTPSHQVTQMGQEVILRCVPISNHLYFYWYRQILGQKVEFLVSFYNNEISEKSEIFDDQFSVERPDGSNFTLKIRSTKLEDSAMYFCASSEIPRSPETQYFGPGTRLLVL.

Many counts were recorded for this clonotype. This rearrangement joins TRBV29-1 to TRBJ1-1; no clear D. Germline CDR1 is SQVTM and CDR2 is ANQGSEA. The V end was cut by 6 bases, the J end by 1 base, with 9 bases between. This CDR3 has 12 residues. CDR3 nucleotides: TGCAGCGTCTCTCTAGGGAACACTGAAGCTTTCTTT. Its protein is CSVSLGNTEAFF. The complete variable domain, with remaining parts taken from reference TRBV29-1 and TRBJ1-1, reads SAVISQKPSRDICQRGTSLTIQCQVDSQVTMMFWYRQQPGQSLTLIATANQGSEATYESGFVIDKFPISRPNLTFSTLTVSNMSPEDSSIYLCSVSLGNTEAFFGQGTRLTVV.

This clonotype has at least ten counts. The V and J genes are TRBV30 and TRBJ2-4; a possible D gene is TRBD2 (7 bases). From germline, CDR1 is GTSNPN and CDR2 SVGIG (reference sequence). Trimming pared 0 bases from V and 3 bases from J, leaving 12 bases between. The CDR3 sequence is 15 residues long. As DNA, the CDR3 is TGTGCCTGGAGTGTGGGGGGGCTCGTCAAAAACATTCAGTACTTC. Translating it yields CAWSVGGLVKNIQYF. The full variable domain, in which reference TRBV30 and TRBJ2-4 provide the parts outside the CDR3, is SQTIHQWPATLVQPVGSPLSLECTVEGTSNPNLYWYRQAAGRGLQLLFYSVGIGQISSEVPQNLSASRPQDRQFILSSKKLLLSDSGFYLCAWSVGGLVKNIQYFGAGTRLSVL.

This chain links TRBV28 with TRBJ1-2; no reliable D call. The CDR3 is made up of 15 amino acids. In germline, CDR1 is MDHEN, CDR2 SYDVKM. V lost 2 bases and J 2 bases, leaving 12 bases between the germline ends. For the CDR3, the DNA is TGTGCCAGCAGTTTAATAACCATGTCCAACTATGGCTACACCTTC. This encodes CASSLITMSNYGYTF.

This clonotype has at least ten counts. The rearrangement joins TRBV4-2 to TRBJ2-5; D is undetermined. Trimming took 0 bases from V and 6 from J, leaving 11 bases between them. This CDR3 spans 14 amino acids. Germline V gene data show CDR1 as LGHNA and CDR2 as YNFKEQ. In DNA form, the CDR3 reads TGTGCCAGCAGCCAAGATGCGGTCAGGCAGACCCAGTACTTC. It specifies CASSQDAVRQTQYF.

This chain joins TRBV28 and TRBJ2-7, with 9 positions matching TRBD1. V was pared by 3 bases and J by 6 bases, with 3 bases of the junction left unmatched. There are 13 residues in the CDR3. Germline CDR1 is MDHEN and CDR2 is SYDVKM. The chain's CDR3 is CASSFTGGREQYF. In DNA form, the CDR3 reads TGTGCCAGCAGTTTTACAGGGGGCCGCGAGCAGTACTTC.

This clonotype was observed many times. V is TRBV11-3 and J is TRBJ2-5, with a possible D match to TRBD2 (5 bases). V was pared by 4 bases and J by 2 bases, with 11 bases between. Germline V lookup: CDR1 SGHNT, CDR2 YENEEA. The CDR3 extends over 14 amino acids. In DNA form, the CDR3 reads TGTGCCAGCAGCTACAGCGGAAATCAAGAGACCCAGTACTTC. The encoded protein is CASSYSGNQETQYF.

In this sample, this clonotype turned up many times. The rearrangement joins TRBV2 to TRBJ2-4; possibly TRBD1 for D (6 bases). With 1 base removed from V and 5 bases from J, the gap between germline ends came to 6 bases. Germline lookup yields CDR1 SNHLY and CDR2 FYNNEI. The CDR3 covers 13 residues. The CDR3 sequence: CASSEDRENIQYF. Written as DNA, the CDR3 is TGTGCCAGCAGTGAAGACAGGGAAAACATTCAGTACTTC.

This clonotype occurred many times. The chain has TRBV7-9 and TRBJ2-7, with a possible D match to TRBD2 (5 bases). Germline values: CDR1 SEHNR, CDR2 FQNEAQ (reference sequence). V was shortened by 4 bases and J by 7 bases, with 17 bases between the two germline ends. There are 14 residues in the CDR3. The CDR3 nucleotides read TGTGCCAGCAGCTCCCCCGGGATTACGAGAGAGCAGTACTTC. This codes for CASSSPGITREQYF.

This clonotype appeared many times. The chain carries TRBV20-1 and TRBJ2-7, with D possibly matching TRBD1 (6 bases). Trimming pared 6 bases from V and 5 bases from J, leaving 14 bases between. The CDR3 is made up of 12 amino acids. CDR1 and CDR2 from the germline V gene are DFQATT and SNEGSKA (reference sequence). CDR3 sequence reads: CSARTVVDEQYF. DNA of the CDR3: TGCAGTGCAAGGACAGTTGTTGACGAGCAGTACTTC.